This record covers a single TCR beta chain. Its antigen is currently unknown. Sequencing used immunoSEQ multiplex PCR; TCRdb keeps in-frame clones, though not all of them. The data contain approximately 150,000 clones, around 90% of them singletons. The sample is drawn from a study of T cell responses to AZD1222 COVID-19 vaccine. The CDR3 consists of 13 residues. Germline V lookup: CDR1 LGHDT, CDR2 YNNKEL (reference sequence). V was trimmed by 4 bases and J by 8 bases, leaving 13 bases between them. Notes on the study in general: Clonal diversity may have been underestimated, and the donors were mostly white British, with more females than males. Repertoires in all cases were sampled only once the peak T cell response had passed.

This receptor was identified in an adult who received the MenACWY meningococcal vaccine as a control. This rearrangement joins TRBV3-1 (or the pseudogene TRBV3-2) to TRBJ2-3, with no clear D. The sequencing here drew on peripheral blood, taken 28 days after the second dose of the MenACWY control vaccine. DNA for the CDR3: TGTGCCAGCAGCCTAGCTATTGGCGTTACGCAGTATTTT. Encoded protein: CASSLAIGVTQYF.